What follows are 24 T cell receptor beta chains derived from one specimen sequenced in a study of T cells in pancreatic ductal adenocarcinoma. The table came from immunoSEQ multiplex PCR; TCRdb's copy has only in-frame clones and leaves some out. The sample has roughly 16,000 clones; about 90% are singletons. Surgery without prior neoadjuvant therapy was the treatment of the selected pancreatic ductal adenocarcinoma patients. Sequencing was performed on PBMCs. These receptors all stem from a human donor with pancreatic ductal adenocarcinoma.

J is TRBJ1-4 and V is TRBV28; 7 positions match TRBD1. Germline V lookup: CDR1 MDHEN, CDR2 SYDVKM. The CDR3 has 16 residues. The J segment lost 8 bases and the V segment lost 3 bases, leaving 12 bases of the junction unmatched. In DNA, the CDR3 is TGTGCCAGCAGTTTGGGCGAGGGGGCAGTTGGGGAAAAACTGTTTTTT. Protein: CASSLGEGAVGEKLFF.

The chain joins TRBV7-6 to TRBJ2-5, with 11 bases aligning to TRBD1. Germline V lookup: CDR1 SGHVS, CDR2 FNYEAQ. There are 17 residues in the CDR3. V dropped 4 bases and J dropped 3; count of bases not matched to a gene: 10. The DNA for the CDR3 is TGTGCCAGCAGCTCTAACACCGGGACAGGGGGGAAAGAGACCCAGTACTTC. It is translated as CASSSNTGTGGKETQYF. Full variable domain (rest looked up from reference TRBV7-6 and TRBJ2-5): GAGVSQSPRYKVTKRGQDVALRCDPISGHVSLYWYRQALGQGPEFLTYFNYEAQQDKSGLPNDRFSAERPEGSISTLTIQRTEQRDSAMYRCASSSNTGTGGKETQYFGPGTRLLVL.

The sample holds a few counts of this clone. The rearrangement joins TRBV11-3 to TRBJ2-3, with a weak D call TRBD2 (5 bases). Germline V lookup: CDR1 SGHNT, CDR2 YENEEA. V gave up 5 bases and J gave up 0 bases, with 21 bases separating them. This CDR3 is 18 amino acids long. CDR3 residues: CASSGLKWTDQSTDTQYF. CDR3 nucleotide sequence: TGTGCCAGCAGCGGCCTAAAGTGGACTGATCAAAGCACAGATACGCAGTATTTT.

The gene calls are TRBV7-2 and TRBJ1-1, with no clear D. Trimming left V 3 bases short and J 4 bases short, with 12 bases between. Germline CDR1 reads SGHTA; CDR2 reads FQGNSA. This CDR3 has 14 amino acids. In DNA, the CDR3 is TGTGCCAGCAGCTTCGAGGGTAGAGGCACTGAAGCTTTCTTT. It yields the protein CASSFEGRGTEAFF.

V gene TRBV11-2 combines with J gene TRBJ2-1, with 10 bases that match TRBD2. V lost 5 bases to trimming and J lost 2 bases; unmatched junction nucleotides: 3. Germline-derived CDR1 and CDR2 are SGHAT and FQNNGV. The CDR3 has 15 residues. The CDR3 DNA reads as TGTGCCAGCAGCGTCAGCGGGGGGGCCTACAATGAGCAGTTCTTC. It specifies CASSVSGGAYNEQFF. Variable domain in full (rest from reference TRBV11-2 and TRBJ2-1): EAGVAQSPRYKIIEKRQSVAFWCNPISGHATLYWYQQILGQGPKLLIQFQNNGVVDDSQLPKDRFSAERLKGVDSTLKIQPAKLEDSAVYLCASSVSGGAYNEQFFGPGTRLTVL.

The rearrangement links TRBV6-4 to TRBJ2-4; TRBD2 matches 10 bases. The CDR3 runs to 19 residues. Germline assignment: CDR1 MRHNA and CDR2 SNTAGT. With 1 base clipped from V and 0 bases from J, the junction kept 9 bases outside the gene matches. The CDR3 spells CASSDWVAGGLLAKNIQYF. The DNA of the CDR3 is TGTGCCAGCAGTGACTGGGTAGCGGGGGGCCTGCTAGCCAAAAACATTCAGTACTTC.

The V call is TRBV6-1, the J call TRBJ1-5; 7 positions agree with TRBD1. Germline V lookup: CDR1 MNHNS, CDR2 SASEGT. The CDR3 is made up of 14 amino acids. V was clipped by 4 bases and J by 5 bases; unmatched bases: 5. CDR3 sequence: CASSGDSTYQPQHF. In DNA, the CDR3 is TGTGCCAGCAGTGGGGACAGTACGTATCAGCCCCAGCATTTT.

The chain employs TRBV6-1 and TRBJ1-2, with unresolved D. V lost 4 bases and J lost 4, with 10 bases in between. This CDR3 comprises 13 residues. The germline V gene has CDR1 MNHNS and CDR2 SASEGT. The CDR3 region is CASSGRVIYGYTF. The CDR3 DNA follows: TGTGCCAGCAGTGGACGGGTTATCTATGGCTACACCTTC.

The chain links TRBV6-5 to TRBJ1-2; D remains unclear. The CDR3 is 12 residues long. Trimming stripped 8 bases from V and 7 bases from J, with 14 bases between. Germline V gives CDR1 MNHEY, CDR2 SVGAGI. The CDR3 sequence is CASVSTPGGYTF. The DNA for the CDR3 is TGTGCCAGCGTGTCGACCCCGGGTGGCTACACCTTC.

The chain combines TRBV7-2 with TRBJ1-3; 7 bases align to TRBD1. V lost 1 base, J lost 4 bases, and 10 bases stayed unmatched. In germline, CDR1 is SGHTA, CDR2 FQGNSA. CDR3 size: 17 residues. CDR3 DNA: TGTGCCAGCAGCTTAGTTATAGGGGGCGCGGCGGGAAACACCATATATTTT. Protein: CASSLVIGGAAGNTIYF.

This chain links TRBV27 with TRBJ2-7, with 7 bases aligning to TRBD1. The CDR3 length is 15 residues. V shed 3 bases and J 1 base; nucleotides not matched to a gene: 6. The germline gives CDR1 MNHEY, CDR2 SMNVEV (reference sequence). Here the CDR3 reads CASSFLGDSSYEQYF. The CDR3 bases are TGTGCCAGCAGTTTTCTAGGGGACAGTTCCTACGAGCAGTACTTC.

The V and J genes are TRBV18 and TRBJ1-1; the D gene is possibly TRBD1 (5 bases). From germline, CDR1 is KGHSH and CDR2 LQKENI. The V end lost 2 bases, the J end lost 7 bases, and 11 bases lay between the germline ends. There are 13 residues in the CDR3. This CDR3 reads CASSPTQGGEAFF. The CDR3 DNA reads as TGTGCCAGCTCACCAACCCAGGGCGGTGAAGCTTTCTTT.

This chain uses TRBV7-9 with TRBJ2-1; the match to TRBD2 covers 9 bases. The V gene end was trimmed by 3 bases and the J gene end by 5 bases; junction bases not matched to a gene: 5. The CDR3 loop spans 15 amino acids. The germline V gene has CDR1 SEHNR and CDR2 FQNEAQ (reference sequence). CDR3 in DNA: TGTGCCAGCAGCTTCGGCCTAGCGGGGCACAATGAGCAGTTCTTC. This sequence encodes CASSFGLAGHNEQFF.

This clone was detected a few times. The chain recombines TRBV19 with TRBJ1-5, with a possible D match to TRBD1 (6 bases). The CDR3 is made up of 19 amino acids. CDR1 is LNHDA, CDR2 SQIVND, per germline (reference sequence). The germline V and J ends were trimmed by 6 bases and 8 bases, with 32 bases remaining between them. The CDR3 spells CASSAIHLRDTDVLEPQHF. The CDR3 region has the DNA TGTGCCAGTAGCGCTATCCACCTCCGGGACACGGATGTGCTTGAGCCCCAGCATTTT.

The chain links TRBV7-2 to TRBJ2-1; 7 bases are shared with TRBD1. This CDR3 spans 15 amino acids. The V segment lost 1 base and the J segment 8 bases; nucleotides outside the gene matches: 8. Germline V gene data show CDR1 as SGHTA and CDR2 as FQGNSA. The CDR3 sequence is CASSLVSGGSDEQFF. CDR3 nucleotides: TGTGCCAGCAGCTTAGTGTCAGGGGGAAGCGATGAGCAGTTCTTC.

The rearrangement uses TRBV28 and TRBJ1-1; tentative D call: TRBD1 (5 bases). The CDR3 runs to 13 residues. Trimming took 8 bases from V and 3 from J, leaving 13 bases between them. Germline V lookup: CDR1 MDHEN, CDR2 SYDVKM. The CDR3 loop is CASLGQADTEAFF. The CDR3, as DNA: TGTGCCAGCCTGGGGCAGGCTGACACTGAAGCTTTCTTT.

The V call is TRBV11-3, the J call TRBJ2-4; D call uncertain. V dropped 1 base and J dropped 5 bases, with 9 bases sitting between them. The CDR3 spans 14 residues. The germline V gene encodes CDR1 SGHNT and CDR2 YENEEA. DNA for the CDR3: TGTGCCAGCAGCTTAGGTGGGCCGGAAAACATTCAGTACTTC. It codes for CASSLGGPENIQYF.

This clone has only one observation. V and J are TRBV19 and TRBJ2-1, with TRBD1 as a possible D gene (5 bases). Germline-derived CDR1 and CDR2 are LNHDA and SQIVND (reference sequence). The CDR3 has 17 amino acids. V shed 4 bases and J shed 0 bases, with 16 bases lying between them. The CDR3 spells CASSTGRQGSSYNEQFF. Here the CDR3 DNA reads TGTGCCAGTAGTACTGGTAGGCAGGGTAGCTCCTACAATGAGCAGTTCTTC. Filled out from reference TRBV19 and TRBJ2-1, the complete variable domain reads DGGITQSPKYLFRKEGQNVTLSCEQNLNHDAMYWYRQDPGQGLRLIYYSQIVNDFQKGDIAEGYSVSREKKESFPLTVTSAQKNPTAFYLCASSTGRQGSSYNEQFFGPGTRLTVL.

The V gene is TRBV5-4, the J gene TRBJ1-1; 9 bases align to TRBD1. Germline assignment: CDR1 SGHNT and CDR2 YYREEE (reference sequence). The CDR3 has 15 amino acids. Trimming cost V 3 bases and J 2 bases; bases outside gene matches: 5. The CDR3 region is CASSWRTGANTEAFF. As DNA, the CDR3 is TGTGCCAGCAGCTGGAGGACAGGGGCAAACACTGAAGCTTTCTTT.

The J gene is TRBJ2-1, the V gene TRBV10-2, with D unclear. Looked up from germline, CDR1 is WSHSY and CDR2 is SAAADI. V shed 8 bases and J shed 8 bases, with 13 bases lying between them. This CDR3 region has 12 residues. CDR3 in amino acids: CASGNIDYEQFF. The CDR3 DNA is TGCGCCAGCGGAAATATAGACTATGAGCAGTTCTTC.

This rearrangement joins TRBV4-1 to TRBJ1-1, with TRBD1 identical over 7 bases. The germline V gene has CDR1 MGHRA and CDR2 YSYEKL. The CDR3 consists of 16 residues. Losses at the gene ends were 3 bases for V and 7 bases for J; bases not matched to a gene: 14. The DNA of the CDR3 is TGCGCCAGCAGCCAGTTTCCGGGACAGAAAAAGATTGAAGCTTTCTTT. Translated: CASSQFPGQKKIEAFF.

V gene TRBV2 combines with J gene TRBJ2-5, with 9 nucleotides matching TRBD2. Germline assignment: CDR1 SNHLY and CDR2 FYNNEI. This CDR3 is 16 amino acids long. V trimming: 7 bases; J trimming: 2 bases; junction bases outside the gene matches: 11. The CDR3 nucleotides read TGTGCCAGCACCCCGGGGCTAGCGGGGTTGCAAGAGACCCAGTACTTC. The encoded protein is CASTPGLAGLQETQYF.

The table lists this clone with a few counts. V is TRBV6-6 and J is TRBJ1-6; D uncertain. This CDR3 contains 13 residues. The V gene's germline CDR1 is MNHNY and CDR2 SVGAGI (reference sequence). Trimming cost V 0 bases and J 13 bases, with 10 bases left between them. CDR3 residues: CASSYSAGLPLHF. The CDR3, as DNA: TGTGCCAGCAGTTACTCGGCAGGTTTGCCCCTCCACTTT.

The chain has TRBV2 and TRBJ1-2; possible D gene TRBD1, 6 bases. Germline-derived CDR1 and CDR2 are SNHLY and FYNNEI. The V gene lost 4 bases and the J gene lost 9 bases, with 12 bases spanning the gap. The CDR3 is 12 amino acids. The CDR3, as DNA: TGTGCCAGCAGTGCCGTACAGGGTAGCTACACCTTC. Translation gives CASSAVQGSYTF.